One and the same sample provided the 27 T cell receptor beta chains below, sequenced in a study of T cell responses to AZD1222 COVID-19 vaccine. The repertoire was sequenced with immunoSEQ multiplex PCR; TCRdb's copy has only in-frame clones and lacks some. The table records 200,000 or so clones, 85% to 90% of them present only once. Sequencing was performed on peripheral blood, taken on day 0 of MenACWY control vaccination. The source is an adult in good health.

The V and J genes are TRBV9 and TRBJ2-3; the match to TRBD2 covers 7 bases. CDR1 SGDLS and CDR2 YYNGEE come from the germline V gene. With V trimmed by 3 bases and J by 3 bases, 13 bases remained unmatched. The CDR3 length is 17 residues. CDR3 DNA: TGTGCCAGCAGCGAATCCATGGGTTGGGAGGGGACAGATACGCAGTATTTT. Translated, it gives CASSESMGWEGTDTQYF.

V and J are TRBV6-5 and TRBJ1-2; 7 bases fit TRBD1. In germline, CDR1 is MNHEY, CDR2 SVGAGI. The V segment lost 4 bases and the J segment 3 bases; nucleotides outside the gene matches: 2. The CDR3 is 13 amino acids. The CDR3 here is CASSSGQYYGYTF. In nucleotides, the CDR3 is TGTGCCAGCAGTTCGGGACAGTACTATGGCTACACCTTC.

This chain links TRBV29-1 with TRBJ1-1; D gene ambiguous. The germline CDR1 and CDR2 sequences are SQVTM and ANQGSEA. The CDR3 runs to 12 residues. Trimming removed 8 bases at V and 0 bases at J, with 10 bases between. The DNA of the CDR3 is TGCAGCTGCACAGCTATGAACACTGAAGCTTTCTTT. This translates into CSCTAMNTEAFF.

This sequence joins TRBV5-4 and TRBJ2-1, with TRBD1 matching 7 bases. Trimming at V came to 0 bases and at J to 2 bases, leaving 8 bases not matched to a gene. This CDR3 is 17 amino acids long. CDR1 is SGHNT and CDR2 is YYREEE in the germline V gene (reference sequence). The CDR3 region is CASSLVQGNVAYNEQFF. DNA of the CDR3: TGTGCCAGCAGCTTGGTACAGGGGAATGTGGCCTACAATGAGCAGTTCTTC.

The chain employs TRBV2 and TRBJ2-2; D gene ambiguous. This CDR3 has 15 residues. Trimming left V 2 bases short and J 2 bases short, with 9 bases between. Looked up from germline, CDR1 is SNHLY and CDR2 is FYNNEI. The chain's CDR3 is CASSERQANTGELFF. CDR3 DNA sequence: TGTGCCAGCAGTGAACGGCAGGCAAACACCGGGGAGCTGTTTTTT.

The rearrangement joins TRBV30 to TRBJ1-4; D call uncertain. The CDR3 runs 14 residues. CDR1 GTSNPN and CDR2 SVGIG come from the germline V gene (reference sequence). The ends were cut back, 0 bases at V and 5 bases at J, with 10 bases in the middle. CDR3 amino acids: CAWSVRGANEKLFF. The CDR3 DNA sequence: TGTGCCTGGAGTGTACGGGGTGCCAATGAAAAACTGTTTTTT.

The rearrangement links TRBV6-2 or TRBV6-3 to TRBJ1-2, with 9 bases identical to TRBD1. V trimming: 0 bases; J trimming: 2 bases; junction bases outside the gene matches: 7. The CDR3 has 17 amino acids. CDR1 and CDR2 (germline): MNHEY, SVGEGT. DNA for the CDR3: TGTGCCAGCAGTTACTCGGGGACAGGGTTGGCGAACTATGGCTACACCTTC. This codes for CASSYSGTGLANYGYTF.

This chain links TRBV6-5 with TRBJ2-3, with D perhaps TRBD2 (5 bases). V dropped 2 bases and J dropped 3 bases, with 12 bases sitting between them. There are 15 residues in the CDR3. Germline CDR1 is MNHEY and CDR2 is SVGAGI. In nucleotides, the CDR3 is TGTGCCAGCAGTTACCAGCGGACGGGGACAGATACGCAGTATTTT. Translating gives CASSYQRTGTDTQYF.

The V and J genes are TRBV28 and TRBJ1-3, with a weak D call TRBD1 (6 bases). Trimming removed 3 bases from V and 1 base from J, with 10 bases in between. The germline gives CDR1 MDHEN, CDR2 SYDVKM. The length of the CDR3 is 15 residues. In DNA form, the CDR3 reads TGTGCCAGCAGTTTCGAGGGGGGTTCTGGAAACACCATATATTTT. Amino acid sequence: CASSFEGGSGNTIYF. Filled out from reference TRBV28 and TRBJ1-3, the complete variable domain reads DVKVTQSSRYLVKRTGEKVFLECVQDMDHENMFWYRQDPGLGLRLIYFSYDVKMKEKGDIPEGYSVSREKKERFSLILESASTNQTSMYLCASSFEGGSGNTIYFGEGSWLTVV.

The V gene is TRBV5-1, the J gene TRBJ2-7, with D perhaps being TRBD1 or TRBD2 (5 bases each). There are 12 residues in the CDR3. Deletions cut 5 bases from V and 6 bases from J, with 12 bases between. The germline V gene has CDR1 SGHRS and CDR2 YFSETQ. The CDR3 is CASRPTRGEQYF. The CDR3 bases are TGCGCCAGCAGACCTACTAGGGGCGAGCAGTACTTC.

V is TRBV7-9 and J is TRBJ1-2, with D perhaps matching TRBD1 (5 bases). The germline V and J ends were trimmed by 8 bases and 2 bases, with 9 bases remaining between them. Germline lookup yields CDR1 SEHNR and CDR2 FQNEAQ (reference sequence). This CDR3 is built from 12 residues. This CDR3 reads CASQEGNYGYTF. The DNA of the CDR3 is TGTGCCAGCCAAGAGGGGAACTATGGCTACACCTTC.

The chain employs TRBV19 and TRBJ1-2; 10 bases map to TRBD1. Germline lookup yields CDR1 LNHDA and CDR2 SQIVND (reference sequence). The CDR3 is 18 amino acids. V lost 5 bases to trimming and J lost 7 bases; unmatched junction nucleotides: 19. The CDR3 reads CASSGGPGQGTVWTGYTF. CDR3 DNA: TGTGCCAGTAGTGGTGGCCCGGGACAGGGGACGGTTTGGACTGGCTACACCTTC.

The chain employs TRBV5-1 and TRBJ2-3; D ambiguous. This CDR3 contains 16 residues. The V and J ends lost 1 base and 2 bases respectively, with 14 bases between them. Per germline, CDR1 SGHRS and CDR2 YFSETQ. The CDR3 coding sequence is TGCGCCAGCAGCTTGTCCCTACAGCAGTACACAGATACGCAGTATTTT. This codes for CASSLSLQQYTDTQYF.

The chain is built from TRBV18 and TRBJ2-1, with 10 bases fitting TRBD2. The V gene's germline CDR1 is KGHSH and CDR2 LQKENI. V shed 3 bases and J 5 bases; nucleotides not matched to a gene: 4. The CDR3 is 15 amino acids. CDR3 amino acids: CASSPLAGGDNEQFF. Here the CDR3 DNA reads TGTGCCAGCTCACCTTTAGCGGGAGGCGACAATGAGCAGTTCTTC.

The chain carries TRBV18 and TRBJ1-5; no reliable D call. Germline CDR1 and CDR2: KGHSH and LQKENI. Trimming left V 4 bases short and J 4 bases short, with 8 bases between. There are 13 residues in the CDR3. The CDR3 loop is CASSLGLNQPQHF. The CDR3 DNA reads as TGTGCCAGCTCACTCGGATTAAATCAGCCCCAGCATTTT.

This clone appeared once. The genes are TRBV2 and TRBJ2-1, with D tentatively TRBD1 or TRBD2 (5 bases each). Germline V gene sequence: CDR1 SNHLY, CDR2 FYNNEI. The CDR3 has 16 residues. Trimming took 7 bases from V and 10 from J, leaving 26 bases between them. The CDR3 reads CASTQAPTTGWDEQFF. Written as DNA, the CDR3 is TGTGCCAGCACTCAGGCCCCGACTACCGGGTGGGACGAGCAGTTCTTC.

The CDR3 protein is CASSLGRHTNQPQHF. CDR3 bases: TGTGCCAGCAGCCTTGGACGGCATACCAATCAGCCCCAGCATTTT. The V gene is TRBV5-8, the J gene TRBJ1-5; no clear D. The germline CDR1 and CDR2 sequences are SGHTS and YDEGEE. The CDR3 has 15 residues. Deletions cut 4 bases from V and 3 bases from J, with 14 bases between.

This chain joins TRBV11-2 and TRBJ2-1; no reliable D call. CDR3 size: 16 residues. The germline V gene has CDR1 SGHAT and CDR2 FQNNGV. V was pared by 1 base and J by 7 bases, with 17 bases between. CDR3 sequence reads: CASSLVVRPSGNEQFF. In DNA, the CDR3 is TGTGCCAGCAGCTTAGTGGTCAGGCCCAGTGGGAATGAGCAGTTCTTC.

The chain recombines TRBV27 with TRBJ2-7; 9 bases are a match to TRBD2. CDR3 size: 16 residues. The germline V gene encodes CDR1 MNHEY and CDR2 SMNVEV (reference sequence). J gave up 4 bases and V 7 bases, and 14 bases lay outside the gene matches. Here the CDR3 DNA reads TGTGCCAGCAAATACGGGGGAGTTAGCGGGAGTTACGAGCAGTACTTC. Translation gives CASKYGGVSGSYEQYF.

The rearrangement links TRBV21-1 to TRBJ2-7; the table gives TRBD2 as D, unverified against the DNA. TRBV21-1 is recorded as a pseudogene. The CDR3 has 15 amino acids. CDR3 protein: CASSKESTARNEQYF. The CDR3 region has the DNA TGTGCCAGCAGCAAAGAGTCCACGGCGAGGAACGAGCAGTACTTC.

The rearrangement uses TRBV7-9 and TRBJ2-7, with D possibly being TRBD1 (5 bases). Trimming took 5 bases from V and 4 from J, leaving 21 bases between them. The CDR3 extends over 16 amino acids. CDR1 and CDR2 (germline): SEHNR, FQNEAQ (reference sequence). The CDR3 nucleotides read TGTGCCAGCAGCCAAAGGAGCAGGACAAATCTTTACGAGCAGTACTTC. It codes for CASSQRSRTNLYEQYF.

The chain uses TRBV7-9 and TRBJ2-3, with TRBD2 as a possible D gene (6 bases). CDR1 is SEHNR and CDR2 is FQNEAQ in the germline V gene (reference sequence). V was shortened by 5 bases and J by 1 base, with 13 bases between the two germline ends. The length of the CDR3 is 15 residues. CDR3 sequence reads: CASSPAGWGTDTQYF. The CDR3 nucleotides read TGTGCCAGCAGCCCGGCGGGGTGGGGCACAGATACGCAGTATTTT.

CDR3 sequence: CASSVPGGSTDTQYF. The CDR3 coding sequence is TGTGCCAGCAGCGTACCGGGTGGGTCCACAGATACGCAGTATTTT. The J gene is TRBJ2-3, the V gene TRBV9; D is unclear. The CDR3 consists of 15 residues. Per germline, CDR1 SGDLS and CDR2 YYNGEE. V dropped 1 base and J dropped 2 bases, with 11 bases sitting between them. Drawing the rest from reference TRBV9 and TRBJ2-3, the complete variable domain is DSGVTQTPKHLITATGQRVTLRCSPRSGDLSVYWYQQSLDQGLQFLIQYYNGEERAKGNILERFSAQQFPDLHSELNLSSLELGDSALYFCASSVPGGSTDTQYFGPGTRLTVL.

The chain has TRBV7-2 and TRBJ1-2, with D perhaps matching TRBD1 (6 bases). The V end lost 5 bases, the J end lost 1 base, and 14 bases lay between the germline ends. Germline V gives CDR1 SGHTA, CDR2 FQGNSA. The CDR3 has 15 amino acids. CDR3 nucleotide sequence: TGTGCCAGCAGCCCCAGAGGGGGGCTTAACTATGGCTACACCTTC. Its protein is CASSPRGGLNYGYTF.

Note on this clone: Other DNA sequences in this sample translate to the same CDR3. The chain employs TRBV18 and TRBJ2-7; no firm D call. Germline V gene data show CDR1 as KGHSH and CDR2 as LQKENI. V was trimmed by 1 base and J by 2 bases, leaving 6 bases between them. The CDR3 sequence is 13 residues long. The CDR3 bases are TGTGCCAGCTCACCACAAGGGACCTACGAGCAGTACTTC. The encoded protein is CASSPQGTYEQYF. The complete variable domain, with remaining parts taken from reference TRBV18 and TRBJ2-7, reads NAGVMQNPRHLVRRRGQEARLRCSPMKGHSHVYWYRQLPEEGLKFMVYLQKENIIDESGMPKERFSAEFPKEGPSILRIQQVVRGDSAAYFCASSPQGTYEQYFGPGTRLTVT.

The V gene is TRBV7-2, the J gene TRBJ2-7, with a weak D call TRBD1 (6 bases). Deletions cut 3 bases from V and 3 bases from J, with 12 bases between. Germline V gene data show CDR1 as SGHTA and CDR2 as FQGNSA. This CDR3 is built from 14 residues. This CDR3 reads CASSFGQYNYEQYF. Written as DNA, the CDR3 is TGTGCCAGCAGCTTCGGACAGTATAACTACGAGCAGTACTTC.

The V call is TRBV27, the J call TRBJ2-7; the D call may be TRBD1 or TRBD2 (6 bases each). CDR1 and CDR2 (germline): MNHEY, SMNVEV (reference sequence). The CDR3 consists of 12 residues. Trimming took 5 bases from V and 6 from J, leaving 11 bases between them. In nucleotides, the CDR3 is TGTGCCAGCAGTCCCACGGGGGCCGAGCAGTACTTC. Protein product: CASSPTGAEQYF.